This T cell receptor (beta chain) emerged from a study of metastatic and nonmetastatic thyroid tumors. Study as a whole: Repertoires of blood and of tissue (tumor or nodule) from malignant and benign thyroid patients were compared.

As handled by the study authors: Clinicopathological groups supplied CDR3 differences that were used to build a distant-metastasis classifier for papillary thyroid cancer. TCRdb redid the clone calls on the PCR reads using MiXCR. In this record, the V and J calls reflect TCRdb's handling and not the investigators' own analysis. The sample lists approximately 7,900 clones; roughly 24% were seen once. Study conclusions and caveats: As reported, TCR beta diversity in blood and tumor was significantly higher in malignant thyroid tumors than in benign nodules.

About this clone itself: As yet, its antigen is unknown.

Patients underwent thyroid surgery, and none had received any treatment before it. The germline V gene encodes CDR1 SGHAT and CDR2 FQNNGV. This CDR3 has 15 amino acids. V gave up 5 bases and J gave up 4 bases, with 14 bases separating them. The sample taken for sequencing was adjacent normal tissue. The chain employs TRBV11-2 and TRBJ2-2; perhaps TRBD2 as D (5 bases). The receptor was derived from a female donor with papillary thyroid cancer or a benign thyroid nodule (not recorded which). Some clones in this sample may be carry-over from other donors' samples. The CDR3 protein is CASSRIAGPTGELFF. For the CDR3, the DNA is TGTGCCAGCAGCCGGATTGCGGGTCCCACCGGGGAGCTGTTTTTT. Together with reference TRBV11-2 and TRBJ2-2, the CDR3 gives the full variable domain: EAGVAQSPRYKIIEKRQSVAFWCNPISGHATLYWYQQILGQGPKLLIQFQNNGVVDDSQLPKDRFSAERLKGVDSTLKIQPAKLEDSAVYLCASSRIAGPTGELFFGEGSRLTVL.